This passage covers 17 T cell receptor beta chains from one sample sequenced in a study of blood T cell repertoires in COVID-19. Sequencing was performed with immunoSEQ multiplex PCR; in TCRdb, only in-frame clones are kept and a portion is missing. The sample consists of about 200,000 clones, approximately 86% of them appearing once. Sequencing was done on a sample of peripheral blood. Receptors were obtained from a man aged 55 to 70 with acute or convalescent COVID-19.

This chain's CDR3 is CASTAPGKETQYF. CDR3 bases: TGTGCCAGCACCGCGCCGGGGAAAGAGACCCAGTACTTC. The chain has TRBV5-5 and TRBJ2-5; tentative D call: TRBD2 (5 bases). The CDR3 consists of 13 residues. Per germline, CDR1 SGHKS and CDR2 YYEKEE (reference sequence). Between the trimmed V and J ends, which lost 6 bases and 3 bases, there was a span of 12 bases.

This clone was seen a single time. This chain connects TRBV5-1 to TRBJ2-2, with 15 positions matching TRBD2. V was clipped by 5 bases and J by 4 bases; unmatched bases: 12. Germline loops: CDR1 SGHRS, CDR2 YFSETQ. The CDR3 is 19 residues long. The CDR3 here is CASSPTGTSGGYSTGELFF. The CDR3 DNA is TGCGCCAGCAGTCCAACCGGGACTAGCGGGGGGTACAGCACCGGGGAGCTGTTTTTT.

The chain links TRBV12-3 or TRBV12-4 to TRBJ1-2, with 10 bases lining up with TRBD1. With 3 bases clipped from V and 11 bases from J, the junction kept 6 bases outside the gene matches. The CDR3 consists of 13 residues. The CDR3 sequence: CASSFRTGGRYTF. CDR3 DNA: TGTGCCAGCAGTTTTAGGACAGGGGGTCGATACACCTTC.

The chain combines TRBV7-3 with TRBJ2-1, with 12 bases aligning to TRBD2. V shed 3 bases and J 10 bases; nucleotides not matched to a gene: 7. CDR3 size: 15 residues. Germline assignment: CDR1 SGHTA and CDR2 FQGTGA. CDR3 DNA sequence: TGTGCCAGCAGCTTGGGACTAGCGGGCCGGGGGGAGCAGTTCTTC. Its protein product is CASSLGLAGRGEQFF.

CDR3 sequence reads: CASSIDQGGHGNGYTF. As DNA, the CDR3 is TGTGCCAGTAGTATAGATCAAGGTGGGCACGGCAATGGCTACACCTTC. This chain connects TRBV19 to TRBJ1-2; no firm D call. CDR1 and CDR2 (germline): LNHDA, SQIVND (reference sequence). Trimming removed 0 bases at V and 6 bases at J, with 17 bases between. The CDR3 length is 16 residues.

In its sample, this clone was seen a few times. The J gene is TRBJ2-7, the V gene TRBV28, with 9 bases fitting TRBD1. The CDR3 covers 13 residues. From germline, CDR1 is MDHEN and CDR2 SYDVKM. Trimming at V came to 4 bases and at J to 3 bases, leaving 1 base not matched to a gene. The CDR3 reads CASSWDRVYEQYF. Written as DNA, the CDR3 is TGTGCCAGCAGTTGGGACAGGGTCTACGAGCAGTACTTC.

Worth noting for this clone: One junction end disagrees with the germline gene, perhaps due to a read error. This chain links TRBV3-1 (or the pseudogene TRBV3-2) with TRBJ1-2, with D perhaps TRBD1 (6 bases). Germline lookup yields CDR1 LGHDT and CDR2 YNNKEL (reference sequence). CDR3 length: 14 residues. CDR3 protein: CASRQAGENYGYTF. For the CDR3, the DNA is TGTGCCAGCAGACAAGCAGGGGAGAACTATGGCTACACCTTC.

Concerning this clone: Germline is not matched at one junction end, which may reflect a read error. The chain couples TRBV28 to TRBJ2-6; D remains unclear. This CDR3 comprises 17 residues. From germline, CDR1 is MDHEN and CDR2 SYDVKM. CDR3 residues: CASSLWAVHSGANVLTF. CDR3 bases: TGTGCCAGCAGTCTATGGGCAGTTCACTCTGGGGCCAACGTCCTGACTTTC.

V usage is TRBV5-5 and J usage is TRBJ2-7; D perhaps matches TRBD1 (6 bases). Germline V CDR1 and CDR2: SGHKS, YYEKEE (reference sequence). This CDR3 has 15 amino acids. V was clipped by 4 bases and J by 0 bases, with 14 bases between them. The CDR3, as DNA: TGTGCCAGCAGCCCTTCGACAGGCAGCTCCTACGAGCAGTACTTC. It specifies CASSPSTGSSYEQYF.

This chain links TRBV2 with TRBJ1-4; the match to TRBD1 covers 7 bases. From germline, CDR1 is SNHLY and CDR2 FYNNEI. The CDR3 has 15 amino acids. The V segment lost 8 bases and the J segment 3 bases; nucleotides outside the gene matches: 9. CDR3 in amino acids: CASRGQDLPNEKLFF. CDR3 sequence (DNA): TGTGCCAGCCGAGGACAGGACCTTCCTAATGAAAAACTGTTTTTT.

The gene calls are TRBV6-5 and TRBJ2-1; TRBD2 agrees at 8 bases. V lost 2 bases to trimming and J lost 2 bases; unmatched junction nucleotides: 2. The V gene's germline CDR1 is MNHEY and CDR2 SVGAGI. CDR3 length: 15 residues. The CDR3 sequence is CASSYVGGAYNEQFF. The CDR3 nucleotides are TGTGCCAGCAGTTACGTCGGGGGGGCCTACAATGAGCAGTTCTTC.

J is TRBJ1-6 and V is TRBV15; D might be TRBD1 (6 bases). Per the germline V gene, CDR1 is LNHNV and CDR2 is YYDKDF (reference sequence). This CDR3 is 17 amino acids long. V lost 0 bases to trimming and J lost 5 bases, with 14 bases between them. CDR3 DNA sequence: TGTGCCACCAGCAGAGAGCGGACAGACCCCAATAATTCACCCCTCCACTTT. It specifies CATSRERTDPNNSPLHF.

The sample holds a few counts of this clone. The chain couples TRBV7-9 to TRBJ2-3; 8 positions agree with TRBD1. The ends lost 5 bases at V and 4 bases at J; junction bases unmatched: 14. Germline assignment: CDR1 SEHNR and CDR2 FQNEAQ (reference sequence). CDR3 length: 17 residues. CDR3 DNA sequence: TGTGCCAGCAGCCAACCTGGGGACAGGCGGTTTCCAGATACGCAGTATTTT. The encoded protein is CASSQPGDRRFPDTQYF.

Worth noting for this clone: Other nucleotide sequences from this sample produce the same CDR3. J is TRBJ2-7 and V is TRBV19; tentative D call: TRBD2 (6 bases). Germline CDR1 reads LNHDA; CDR2 reads SQIVND (reference sequence). V lost 5 bases and J 2 bases, leaving 7 bases between the germline ends. The CDR3 sequence is 12 residues long. In nucleotides, the CDR3 is TGTGCCAGTAGTGGAGGGACCTACGAGCAGTACTTC. This gives the protein CASSGGTYEQYF.

V is TRBV11-2 and J is TRBJ1-6, with TRBD1 identical over 9 bases. This CDR3 has 17 residues. The V gene end was trimmed by 2 bases and the J gene end by 11 bases; junction bases not matched to a gene: 13. Germline V CDR1 and CDR2: SGHAT, FQNNGV. The CDR3, as DNA: TGTGCCAGCAGCTTATACCCCACAGGGGGCGCAACGGCACCCCTCCACTTT. It translates to CASSLYPTGGATAPLHF.

Concerning this clone: One junction end does not reproduce the germline sequence, and a read error may be involved. The chain links TRBV7-6 to TRBJ2-7; D not resolved. The V gene's germline CDR1 is SGHVS and CDR2 FNYEAQ. The CDR3 loop spans 14 amino acids. This CDR3 is CASSLAPISYEQYF. The CDR3 DNA follows: TGTGCCAGCAGTTTAGCTCCCATCTCCTACGAGCAGTACTTC.

This clone showed up just a few times. This rearrangement joins TRBV7-3 to TRBJ2-7; tentative D call: TRBD1 (6 bases). Germline CDR1 reads SGHTA; CDR2 reads FQGTGA. The CDR3 consists of 14 residues. Trimming left V 2 bases short and J 6 bases short, with 14 bases between. CDR3 residues: CASSLGVQGGEQYF. The DNA for the CDR3 is TGTGCCAGCAGCTTAGGAGTACAGGGCGGCGAGCAGTACTTC.